Shown below are 8 T cell receptor beta chains from a single sample sequenced in a study of cytomegalovirus exposure and HLA in healthy donors. Produced via immunoSEQ multiplex PCR; TCRdb's table is partial and in-frame only. This table has over 150,000 clones, about 88% appearing once. The sequenced sample was PBMCs. These receptors originate from a man younger than 35 in good health and CMV-seropositive.

A few counts support this clone. This rearrangement joins TRBV4-3 to TRBJ2-2, with D hard to call. Germline V gives CDR1 LGHNA, CDR2 YSLEER. The CDR3 contains 15 residues. V lost 7 bases and J 1 base, leaving 13 bases between the germline ends. CDR3 coding DNA: TGCGCCAGCACCGCTAAACCCGGGAACACCGGGGAGCTGTTTTTT. It translates to CASTAKPGNTGELFF.

Here the CDR3 DNA reads TGTGCCAGCAGCCCAACCCCGACAGGGTCCCACGAGCAGTACTTC. Protein: CASSPTPTGSHEQYF. The V and J genes are TRBV7-2 and TRBJ2-7; 7 nucleotides align to TRBD1. Germline assignment: CDR1 SGHTA and CDR2 FQGNSA. V lost 5 bases and J lost 5; bases outside the gene matches: 12. This CDR3 is 15 amino acids long.

This clone was counted a single time. The chain uses TRBV7-9 and TRBJ2-7, with D maybe TRBD2 (5 bases). Trimming took off 4 bases at V and 9 bases at J, with 19 bases between the two ends. CDR3 size: 14 residues. Per the germline V gene, CDR1 is SEHNR and CDR2 is FQNEAQ (reference sequence). Written as DNA, the CDR3 is TGTGCCAGCAGCTCTCAGAGCGAGGGTTCCACGCAGTACTTC. Its translation is CASSSQSEGSTQYF.

V usage is TRBV19 and J usage is TRBJ2-7; D is possibly TRBD1 (6 bases). CDR3 size: 16 residues. The ends were cut back, 3 bases at V and 2 bases at J, with 17 bases in the middle. Germline V CDR1 and CDR2: LNHDA, SQIVND (reference sequence). For the CDR3, the DNA is TGTGCCAGTAGTATCTCCGGGACACCCGGAACCTACGAGCAGTACTTC. This sequence encodes CASSISGTPGTYEQYF.

This chain uses TRBV5-6 with TRBJ1-1; the D is unclear. Germline CDR1 is SGHDT and CDR2 is YYEEEE. The CDR3 runs 14 residues. V was trimmed by 2 bases and J by 1 base, leaving 9 bases between them. CDR3 loop: CASSFDQANTEAFF. The CDR3 nucleotides read TGTGCCAGCAGCTTCGATCAGGCGAACACTGAAGCTTTCTTT.

The V call is TRBV19, the J call TRBJ2-3; D ambiguous. Trimming cost V 5 bases and J 4 bases, with 13 bases left between them. The CDR3 is 14 residues long. The germline gives CDR1 LNHDA, CDR2 SQIVND (reference sequence). The CDR3 DNA reads as TGTGCCAGTAGTTCCCCCCTGGGCGCAGATACGCAGTATTTT. It translates to CASSSPLGADTQYF.

The genes are TRBV15 and TRBJ1-5; D may be TRBD1 (6 bases). The CDR3 contains 14 residues. V was trimmed by 5 bases and J by 11 bases, leaving 19 bases between them. The germline V gene encodes CDR1 LNHNV and CDR2 YYDKDF (reference sequence). In nucleotides, the CDR3 is TGTGCCACCAGCCGACAGACCCAGGGGTTGGCCCAGCATTTT. This gives the protein CATSRQTQGLAQHF.

The chain uses TRBV9 and TRBJ1-1; TRBD1 matches at 8 bases. After removal of 4 bases from V and 3 bases from J, the junction contained 8 bases not matched to a gene. This CDR3 is 15 amino acids long. Germline V gene data show CDR1 as SGDLS and CDR2 as YYNGEE. The CDR3 DNA reads as TGTGCCAGCAGCCCTCGGACAGGGAAGGACACTGAAGCTTTCTTT. It translates to CASSPRTGKDTEAFF. The full variable domain, its missing parts supplied by reference TRBV9 and TRBJ1-1, is DSGVTQTPKHLITATGQRVTLRCSPRSGDLSVYWYQQSLDQGLQFLIQYYNGEERAKGNILERFSAQQFPDLHSELNLSSLELGDSALYFCASSPRTGKDTEAFFGQGTRLTVV.